The source of this T cell receptor beta chain is a study of blood T cell repertoires in COVID-19. Overall study context: Sources were T cells, B-cell-depleted T cells, or PBMCs; the material itself was cDNA or gDNA.

The CDR3 is 18 residues long. Trimming took off 1 base at V and 0 bases at J, with 16 bases between the two ends. Germline CDR1 reads LGHNA; CDR2 reads YSLEER. The protocol was immunoSEQ multiplex PCR, while the TCRdb copy is restricted to in-frame clones and leaves out a portion. The sample includes some 320,000 clones, over 85% seen only once; the top ten take 2.6%. Individuals aged roughly 18 to 95 years were recruited from 24 US areas. The source material was PBMCs or T cells enriched from blood (not recorded which). The source of this sequence is a man in his 60s who had recovered from COVID-19. The chain is built from TRBV4-3 and TRBJ1-3, with a tentative D call TRBD1 (6 bases). The CDR3 DNA sequence: TGCGCCAGCAGCCAAGCAGGATTCCAGGGGAGCTCTGGAAACACCATATATTTT. It yields the protein CASSQAGFQGSSGNTIYF.